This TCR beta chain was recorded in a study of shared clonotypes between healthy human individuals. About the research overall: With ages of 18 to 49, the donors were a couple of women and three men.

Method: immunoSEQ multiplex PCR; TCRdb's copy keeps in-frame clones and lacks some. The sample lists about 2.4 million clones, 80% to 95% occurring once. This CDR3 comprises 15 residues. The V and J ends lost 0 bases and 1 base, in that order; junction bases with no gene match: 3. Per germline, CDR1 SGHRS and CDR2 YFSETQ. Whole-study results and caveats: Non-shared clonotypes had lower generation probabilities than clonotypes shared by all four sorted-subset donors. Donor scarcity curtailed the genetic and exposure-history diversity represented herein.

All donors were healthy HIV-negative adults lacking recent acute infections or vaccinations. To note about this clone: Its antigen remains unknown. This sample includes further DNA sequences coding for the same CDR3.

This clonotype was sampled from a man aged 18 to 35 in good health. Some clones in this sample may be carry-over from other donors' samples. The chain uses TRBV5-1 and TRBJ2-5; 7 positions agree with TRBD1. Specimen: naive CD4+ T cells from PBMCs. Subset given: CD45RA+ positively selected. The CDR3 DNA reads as TGCGCCAGCAGCTTGGCGGGGACAGTCCAAGAGACCCAGTACTTC. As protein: CASSLAGTVQETQYF.